The rows below give T cell receptor beta chains drawn from one sample of a study of shared clonotypes between healthy human individuals. This table comes from immunoSEQ multiplex PCR, and its TCRdb copy is limited to in-frame clones, with some not included. The profile covers roughly 1,100,000 clones, with about 70% appearing a single time and about 1.5% taken by the ten largest. The sequencing sample was made of memory CD4+ T cells sorted from blood. The receptors derive from a man aged 18 to 29 in good health. Each CDR3 is given with its conserved first and last residue. The order of the fields is D gene, V gene, J gene, clone size, CDR3 protein, CDR3 DNA. D genes are given only for firm matches. For some rows the clone size is stated as once, few or many, or as a class when expanded; others skip it.

>-|TRBV6-1|TRBJ2-1|-
CASSNLFEGPEQFF
TGTGCCAGCAGCAACCTATTTGAAGGACCGGAGCAGTTCTTC
>-|TRBV18|TRBJ2-7|-
CASSPPSRENSYEQYF
TGTGCCAGCTCACCACCATCCAGGGAAAATAGCTACGAGCAGTACTTC
>TRBD2|TRBV30|TRBJ2-7|-
CAWRRTSGRADLREQYF
TGTGCCTGGAGGCGGACTAGCGGGAGGGCCGATCTTCGCGAGCAGTACTTC
>TRBD2|TRBV28|TRBJ2-1|-
CATARGGSYNEQFF
TGTGCCACCGCGCGGGGGGGTTCCTACAATGAGCAGTTCTTC
>TRBD2|TRBV4-1|TRBJ2-1|-
CASSLGLANYNEQFF
TGCGCCAGCAGCCTCGGACTAGCGAATTACAATGAGCAGTTCTTC
>TRBD1|TRBV19|TRBJ2-1|few
CASSTPGQYNEQFF
TGTGCCAGTAGTACCCCGGGACAGTACAATGAGCAGTTCTTC
>-|TRBV27|TRBJ2-2|-
CASKRDGELFF
TGTGCCAGCAAAAGAGACGGGGAGCTGTTTTTT
>TRBD2|TRBV7-2|TRBJ2-2|-
CASSVSGSLTGELFF
TGTGCCAGCAGCGTTAGCGGGAGCCTCACCGGGGAGCTGTTTTTT
>TRBD1|TRBV28|TRBJ1-4|few
CASRAPGQGGGKLFF
TGTGCCAGCAGGGCACCGGGACAGGGGGGGGGAAAACTGTTTTTT
>TRBD2|TRBV11-3|TRBJ2-1|-
CASSSASGGVNEQFF
TGTGCCAGCAGCTCTGCTAGCGGGGGGGTCAATGAGCAGTTCTTC
>-|TRBV5-5|TRBJ1-1|-
CASSPQLGENTEAFF
TGTGCCAGCAGCCCCCAGTTGGGAGAGAACACTGAAGCTTTCTTT
>TRBD1|TRBV4-1|TRBJ1-2|-
CASSQGQGAYGYTF
TGCGCCAGCAGCCAAGGACAGGGGGCTTATGGCTACACCTTC
>TRBD2|TRBV6-5|TRBJ2-7|-
CASSTSGRRSYEQYF
TGTGCCAGCAGCACGAGCGGGAGGAGATCCTACGAGCAGTACTTC
>-|TRBV30|TRBJ2-5|-
CAWGAGTGQETQYF
TGTGCCTGGGGCGCCGGGACTGGTCAAGAGACCCAGTACTTC
>-|TRBV28|TRBJ2-7|-
CASNYGPYEQYF
TGTGCCAGCAACTACGGACCCTACGAGCAGTACTTC
>TRBD2|TRBV7-9|TRBJ2-3|-
CASSLNSGGASDTQYF
TGTGCCAGCAGCCTTAATAGCGGGGGGGCTTCAGATACGCAGTATTTT
>-|TRBV7-3|TRBJ1-1|-
CASSYKGDTEAFF
TGTGCCAGCAGCTATAAGGGGGACACTGAAGCTTTCTTT
>-|TRBV2|TRBJ2-5|-
CASSENGPQETQYF
TGTGCCAGCAGTGAAAACGGACCCCAAGAGACCCAGTACTTC
>TRBD2|TRBV9|TRBJ2-3|-
CASSVGGLGVNTQYF
TGTGCCAGCAGCGTAGGGGGACTAGGGGTGAATACGCAGTATTTT
>-|TRBV5-1|TRBJ1-3|-
CASSFGSQSGNTIYF
TGCGCCAGCAGCTTCGGCAGCCAGTCTGGAAACACCATATATTTT
>-|TRBV30|TRBJ2-7|many
CAWDREGYEQYF
TGTGCCTGGGACAGGGAGGGCTACGAGCAGTACTTC
>-|TRBV28|TRBJ1-2|few
CASSPRGRGYTF
TGTGCCAGCAGTCCGCGGGGGCGCGGCTACACCTTC
>-|TRBV12-5|TRBJ1-5|-
CASGLGSNQPQHF
TGTGCTAGTGGTTTGGGAAGCAATCAGCCCCAGCATTTT
>-|TRBV30|TRBJ1-5|-
CAWSVRGNSNQPQHF
TGTGCCTGGAGTGTCCGGGGGAATAGCAATCAGCCCCAGCATTTT
>TRBD1|TRBV27|TRBJ1-2|few
CASSPAGTGVGYTF
TGTGCCAGCAGCCCCGCGGGGACAGGGGTTGGCTACACCTTC
>-|TRBV18|TRBJ2-2|-
CASSLLETGELFF
TGTGCCAGCTCACTACTGGAAACCGGGGAGCTGTTTTTT
>-|TRBV2|TRBJ1-5|-
CASSDRSANQPQHF
TGTGCCAGCAGTGACCGGAGTGCCAATCAGCCCCAGCATTTT
>TRBD1|TRBV5-1|TRBJ1-2|-
CASSPGQGSGYTF
TGCGCCAGCAGCCCTGGACAGGGAAGTGGCTACACCTTC
>-|TRBV5-4|TRBJ2-5|-
CASSLWGQGETQYF
TGTGCCAGCAGCTTGTGGGGACAAGGCGAGACCCAGTACTTC
>-|TRBV6-5|TRBJ2-5|once
CASSSTTGIVETQYF
TGTGCCAGCAGTTCAACCACAGGGATCGTAGAGACCCAGTACTTC
>-|TRBV19|TRBJ1-1|-
CASNWGARNTEAFF
TGTGCCAGTAATTGGGGTGCCCGGAACACTGAAGCTTTCTTT
>-|TRBV4-1|TRBJ1-4|-
CASSQGFGGVVLNEKLFF
TGCGCCAGCAGCCAAGGGTTTGGAGGGGTCGTCCTAAATGAAAAACTGTTTTTT
>TRBD1|TRBV5-6|TRBJ1-5|-
CASSSTGAGNQPQHF
TGTGCCAGCAGCTCGACAGGGGCTGGCAATCAGCCCCAGCATTTT
>-|TRBV5-1|TRBJ1-3|-
CASSLAPGSSGNTIYF
TGCGCCAGCAGCTTGGCTCCAGGCTCCTCTGGAAACACCATATATTTT
>TRBD2|TRBV7-7|TRBJ2-1|-
CASSSRENNEQFF
TGTGCTAGCAGCTCGCGGGAGAACAATGAGCAGTTCTTC
>TRBD2|TRBV30|TRBJ2-2|-
CAWRRLAGGSGELFF
TGTGCCTGGAGGAGACTAGCGGGGGGTTCCGGGGAGCTGTTTTTT
>TRBD1|TRBV18|TRBJ1-6|few
CASSPFGTGVGNSPLHF
TGTGCCAGCTCACCTTTCGGGACAGGGGTTGGGAATTCACCCCTCCACTTT
>-|TRBV5-4|TRBJ1-2|-
CASSRGQISPNYGYTF
TGTGCCAGCAGCCGGGGACAAATTAGTCCTAACTATGGCTACACCTTC
>TRBD1|TRBV9|TRBJ1-2|-
CASRTGGGSNYGYTF
TGTGCCAGCAGGACAGGGGGCGGTTCTAACTATGGCTACACCTTC
>-|TRBV6-6|TRBJ1-3|-
CASSTMALGNTIYF
TGTGCCAGCAGTACAATGGCTCTCGGAAACACCATATATTTT
>-|TRBV12-2|TRBJ1-2|-
CASRLDLGTGYLAGYTF
TGTGCAAGTCGCTTAGATCTAGGGACAGGGTATTTGGCTGGCTACACCTTC
>-|TRBV11-3|TRBJ2-1|-
CASSLDGGPPYNEQFF
TGTGCCAGCAGCTTAGATGGGGGGCCCCCCTACAATGAGCAGTTCTTC
>-|TRBV9|TRBJ1-2|-
CASSVGGKGGYTF
TGTGCCAGCAGCGTAGGAGGGAAAGGAGGCTACACCTTC
>-|TRBV27|TRBJ1-4|few
CASRSGKGDEKLFF
TGTGCCAGCAGATCGGGAAAGGGAGATGAAAAACTGTTTTTT
>-|TRBV5-1|TRBJ1-2|-
CASSLDPGSVPPFGYTF
TGCGCCAGCAGCTTGGATCCTGGGTCCGTACCACCCTTCGGCTACACCTTC
>TRBD2|TRBV6-1|TRBJ2-7|-
CASSGEGGYEQYF
TGTGCCAGCAGTGGGGAGGGTGGATACGAGCAGTACTTC
>-|TRBV30|TRBJ1-4|-
CAWSVGGPSEKLFF
TGTGCCTGGAGTGTGGGGGGGCCGAGTGAAAAACTGTTTTTT
>-|TRBV10-1|TRBJ1-1|few
CASRAEMNTEAFF
TGCGCCAGCAGAGCGGAGATGAACACTGAAGCTTTCTTT
>-|TRBV29-1|TRBJ2-5|-
CSVELGNFETQYF
TGCAGCGTTGAGCTCGGGAATTTTGAGACCCAGTACTTC
>-|TRBV6-5|TRBJ2-2|-
CASSPRTVNTGELFF
TGTGCCAGCAGTCCGCGGACTGTGAACACCGGGGAGCTGTTTTTT
>-|TRBV9|TRBJ1-1|-
CASSVEGTTTEAFF
TGTGCCAGCAGCGTAGAGGGGACCACAACTGAAGCTTTCTTT
>TRBD1|TRBV6-6|TRBJ1-5|-
CASSYGTGVANQPQHF
TGTGCCAGCAGTTACGGGACAGGGGTGGCAAATCAGCCCCAGCATTTT
>TRBD2|TRBV4-2|TRBJ2-3|-
CASSQDRNSGGVLDTQYF
TGTGCCAGCAGCCAAGATCGTAATAGCGGGGGGGTGTTGGATACGCAGTATTTT
>-|TRBV2|TRBJ2-7|once
CASSVAVLGEQYF
TGTGCCAGCAGTGTAGCCGTCCTGGGGGAGCAGTACTTC
>TRBD2|TRBV7-2|TRBJ2-2|-
CASSLDGGANTGELFF
TGTGCCAGCAGCTTAGACGGGGGGGCGAACACCGGGGAGCTGTTTTTT
>-|TRBV30|TRBJ2-1|-
CAWSVPGPPEQFF
TGTGCCTGGAGTGTACCGGGACCTCCTGAGCAGTTCTTC
>-|TRBV11-2|TRBJ2-1|-
CASSLYLGQGRNEQFF
TGTGCCAGCAGCTTATATCTCGGTCAGGGGAGAAATGAGCAGTTCTTC
>-|TRBV5-4|TRBJ1-1|-
CASSRGGYTEAFF
TGTGCCAGCAGCCGGGGGGGGTACACTGAAGCTTTCTTT
>-|TRBV5-1|TRBJ2-5|-
CASSFTDGKETQYF
TGCGCCAGCAGCTTTACGGACGGAAAAGAGACCCAGTACTTC